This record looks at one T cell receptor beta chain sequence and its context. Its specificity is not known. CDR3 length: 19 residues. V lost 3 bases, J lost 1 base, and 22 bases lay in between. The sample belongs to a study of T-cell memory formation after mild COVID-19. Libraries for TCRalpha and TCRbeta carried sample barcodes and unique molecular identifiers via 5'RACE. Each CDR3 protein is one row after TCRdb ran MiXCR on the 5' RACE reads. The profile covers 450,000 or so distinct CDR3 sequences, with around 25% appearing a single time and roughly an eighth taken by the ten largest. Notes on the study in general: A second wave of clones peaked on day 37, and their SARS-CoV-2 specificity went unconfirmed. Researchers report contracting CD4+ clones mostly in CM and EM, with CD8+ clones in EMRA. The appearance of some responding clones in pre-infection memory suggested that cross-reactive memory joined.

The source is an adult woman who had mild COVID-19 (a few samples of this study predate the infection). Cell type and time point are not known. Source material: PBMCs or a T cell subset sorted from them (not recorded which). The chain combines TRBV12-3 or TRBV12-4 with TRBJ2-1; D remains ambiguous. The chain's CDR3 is CASSFPHGSSSRSYNEQFF. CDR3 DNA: TGTGCCAGCAGTTTCCCCCATGGCTCGTCGTCCCGATCCTACAATGAGCAGTTCTTC.